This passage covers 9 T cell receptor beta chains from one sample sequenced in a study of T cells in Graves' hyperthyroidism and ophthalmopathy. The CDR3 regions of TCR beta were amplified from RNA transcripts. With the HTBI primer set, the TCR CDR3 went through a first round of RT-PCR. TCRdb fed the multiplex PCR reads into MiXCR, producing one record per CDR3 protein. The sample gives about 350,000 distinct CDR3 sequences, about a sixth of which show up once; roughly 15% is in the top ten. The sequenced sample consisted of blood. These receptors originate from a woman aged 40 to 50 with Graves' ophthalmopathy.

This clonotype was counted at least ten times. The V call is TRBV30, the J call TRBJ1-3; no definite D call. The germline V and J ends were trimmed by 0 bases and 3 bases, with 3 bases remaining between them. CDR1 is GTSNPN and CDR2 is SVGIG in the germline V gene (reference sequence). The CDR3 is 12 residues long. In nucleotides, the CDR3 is TGTGCCTGGAGTGTTGGTGGAAACACCATATATTTT. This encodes CAWSVGGNTIYF. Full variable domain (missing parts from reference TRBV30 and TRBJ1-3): SQTIHQWPATLVQPVGSPLSLECTVEGTSNPNLYWYRQAAGRGLQLLFYSVGIGQISSEVPQNLSASRPQDRQFILSSKKLLLSDSGFYLCAWSVGGNTIYFGEGSWLTVV.

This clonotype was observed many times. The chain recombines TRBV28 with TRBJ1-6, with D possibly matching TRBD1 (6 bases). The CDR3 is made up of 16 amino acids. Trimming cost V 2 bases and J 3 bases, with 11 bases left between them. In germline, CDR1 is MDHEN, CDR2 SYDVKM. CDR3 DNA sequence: TGTGCCAGCAGTTTAGTTACGACAGGCTATAATTCACCCCTCCACTTT. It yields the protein CASSLVTTGYNSPLHF.

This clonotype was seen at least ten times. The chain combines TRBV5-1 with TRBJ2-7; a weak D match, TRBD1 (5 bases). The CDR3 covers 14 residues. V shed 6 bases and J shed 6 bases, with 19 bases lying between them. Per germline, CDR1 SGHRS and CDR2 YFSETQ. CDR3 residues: CASTVWDRQSEQYF. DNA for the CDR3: TGCGCCAGCACGGTGTGGGATCGACAGAGCGAGCAGTACTTC.

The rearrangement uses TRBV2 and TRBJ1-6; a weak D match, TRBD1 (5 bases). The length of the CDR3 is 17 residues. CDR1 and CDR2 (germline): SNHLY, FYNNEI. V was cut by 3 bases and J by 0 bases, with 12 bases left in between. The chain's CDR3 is CASSDDSSSSYNSPLHF. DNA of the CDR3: TGTGCCAGCAGTGACGACAGTTCGAGCTCCTATAATTCACCCCTCCACTTT.

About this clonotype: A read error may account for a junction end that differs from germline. CDR3 coding DNA: TGTGCCAGTACCTACCTACCGGGGAAGAACTATGGCTACATCTTC. Translation: CASTYLPGKNYGYIF. The chain links TRBV19 to TRBJ1-2; D unclear. Germline V CDR1 and CDR2: LNHDA, SQIVND (reference sequence). The CDR3 has 15 amino acids.

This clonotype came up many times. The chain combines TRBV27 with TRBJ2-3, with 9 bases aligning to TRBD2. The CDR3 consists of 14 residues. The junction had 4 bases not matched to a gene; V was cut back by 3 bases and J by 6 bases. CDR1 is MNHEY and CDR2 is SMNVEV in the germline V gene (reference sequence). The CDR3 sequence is CASSFIAGEDTQYF. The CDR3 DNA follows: TGTGCCAGCAGTTTTATAGCGGGAGAGGATACGCAGTATTTT.

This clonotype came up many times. The CDR3 region has the DNA TGTGCCACCGACAGGGGTGGCGGGGAGCTGTTTTTT. This translates into CATDRGGGELFF. The V gene is TRBV2, the J gene TRBJ2-2, with 8 bases that match TRBD1. CDR3 size: 12 residues. With V trimmed by 10 bases and J by 7 bases, 5 bases remained unmatched. CDR1 SNHLY and CDR2 FYNNEI come from the germline V gene. Complete variable domain (other parts from reference TRBV2 and TRBJ2-2): EPEVTQTPSHQVTQMGQEVILRCVPISNHLYFYWYRQILGQKVEFLVSFYNNEISEKSEIFDDQFSVERPDGSNFTLKIRSTKLEDSAMYFCATDRGGGELFFGEGSRLTVL.

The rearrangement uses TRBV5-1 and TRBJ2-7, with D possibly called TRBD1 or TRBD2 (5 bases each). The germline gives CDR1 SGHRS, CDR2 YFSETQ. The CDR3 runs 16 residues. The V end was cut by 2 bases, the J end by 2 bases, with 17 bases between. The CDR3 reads CASSLDTSGHPYEQYF. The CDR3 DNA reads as TGCGCCAGCAGCTTAGACACATCGGGGCACCCCTACGAGCAGTACTTC.

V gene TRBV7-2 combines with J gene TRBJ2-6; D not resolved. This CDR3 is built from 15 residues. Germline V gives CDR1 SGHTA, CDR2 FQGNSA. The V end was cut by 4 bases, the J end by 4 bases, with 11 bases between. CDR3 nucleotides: TGTGCCAGCAGCTCCGTTCGGGTAGGGGCCAACGTCCTGACTTTC. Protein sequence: CASSSVRVGANVLTF.